Detailed here is one T cell receptor (beta chain). Its antigen has not been determined. No qualities accompany the bases; no much larger clone lies one base away. RNA was extracted using the RNeasy kit, and roughly 0.5 to 1 ug of the RNA was reverse transcribed with random hexamers. TCR beta CDR3 regions were amplified with the immunoSEQ multiplex PCR assay covering 54 Vbeta and 13 Jbeta segments. PCR amplification bias was corrected by using a synthetic template baseline for primer optimization and computational correction. In the source study's methods: Only productive sequences were kept, with reads annotated to V, D and J genes according to IMGT and analyzed in immunoSEQ Analyzer. To calculate clonality, Shannon entropy was normalized by log2 of the number of productive unique sequences and then subtracted from one. For each patient and control, public and private clones were evaluated among the 100 most prevalent clones. Clones were defined as Susac-specific when absent from the healthy and MS cohorts, from about 1,100 published viral clones and from other ImmuneACCESS disease sequences. Using fastp at Q25 and MiXCR, TCRdb reprocessed the public reads and kept productive beta chains. When rows share a CDR3 protein, they turn into one entry using the most common DNA and genes. It is TCRdb's table, rather than the study itself, that gives the V and J calls and clone size. This sample gives fewer than 350,000 distinct CDR3 sequences in total; approximately 85% of them show up just once. The ten largest clones represent 0.21% of the sample.

The CDR3 goes from the cysteine to the phenylalanine over 17 residues. Only the CDR3 part of the read is kept: 51 bases, read in frame from the first base. Trimmed from V: 5 bases; trimmed from J: 0 bases; junction bases lacking a gene match: 7. CDR1 and CDR2 were assigned from the germline V gene as MDHEN and SYDVKM. The data belong to a study of CD8 T cells in Susac syndrome (dated by TCRdb to about 2019). At the level of the whole study: Whether CD8+ T cell activation and differentiation in Susac syndrome was antigen driven was tested using repertoire sequencing. The study compared CD8+ T cell repertoire clonality among roughly 12 healthy donors, 14 Susac syndrome patients and about 16 multiple sclerosis patients.

The paper's findings and limits, for the study overall: The number of individuals in the TCR sequencing and HLA analysis was acknowledged as relatively small.

Peripheral blood CD8+ and CD4+ T cells from healthy donors, Susac syndrome patients and multiple sclerosis patients were profiled using high-throughput TCR beta sequencing. The multiple sclerosis controls were treatment-naive patients whose relapsing-remitting disease, either stable or active, fulfilled the revised McDonald criteria. Bulk CD8+ and CD4+ T cells were purified by magnetic negative isolation, while CD8+ TEMRA cells were enriched using FACS. Blood was drawn into EDTA tubes, processed within 24 hours, and PBMCs were isolated by density gradient centrifugation. PBMCs destined for TCR sequencing were cryopreserved in liquid nitrogen and later thawed in a 37 °C water bath. A purity of at least 90% was achieved for sorted or isolated CD4+, CD8+ and CD8+ TEMRA cells.

Sequencing was performed on CD8+ T cells from PBMCs. The clonotype was recovered from a human donor with multiple sclerosis. The chain is encoded by TRBV28 joined to TRBJ1-4, and TRBD1 matches 9 of the central bases. In nucleotides, the sequence is TGTGCCAGCAGTCCAGGGACAGGGAACCCAACTAATGAAAAACTGTTTTTT. This encodes CASSPGTGNPTNEKLFF.